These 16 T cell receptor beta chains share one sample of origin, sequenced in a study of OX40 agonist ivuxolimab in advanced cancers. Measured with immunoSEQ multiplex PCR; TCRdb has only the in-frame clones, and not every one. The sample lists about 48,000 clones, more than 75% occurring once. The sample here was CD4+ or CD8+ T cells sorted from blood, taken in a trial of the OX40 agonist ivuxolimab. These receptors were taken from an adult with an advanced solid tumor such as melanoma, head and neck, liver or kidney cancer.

The CDR3 DNA reads as TGTGCCAGCAGCAAAGACGTGTCAGGGTTTATGAACACTGAAGCTTTCTTT. This gives the protein CASSKDVSGFMNTEAFF. The chain couples TRBV21-1 to TRBJ1-1; no DNA check was done on the table's D call, TRBD1. TRBV21-1 is deemed a pseudogene. This CDR3 is built from 17 residues.

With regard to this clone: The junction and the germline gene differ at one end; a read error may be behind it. The chain's CDR3 is CAGSPGVTSTDTQYF. Here the CDR3 DNA reads TGTGCCGGCAGCCCTGGAGTCACTAGCACAGATACGCAGTATTTT. The chain couples TRBV11-2 to TRBJ2-3; D remains unclear. Germline V gene sequence: CDR1 SGHAT, CDR2 FQNNGV. The CDR3 consists of 15 residues.

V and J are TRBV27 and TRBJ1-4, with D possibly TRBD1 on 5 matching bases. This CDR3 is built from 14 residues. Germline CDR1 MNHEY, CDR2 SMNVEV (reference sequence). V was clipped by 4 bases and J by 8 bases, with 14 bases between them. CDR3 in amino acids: CASSSWGESEKLFF. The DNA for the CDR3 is TGTGCCAGCAGTTCATGGGGGGAGAGCGAAAAACTGTTTTTT.

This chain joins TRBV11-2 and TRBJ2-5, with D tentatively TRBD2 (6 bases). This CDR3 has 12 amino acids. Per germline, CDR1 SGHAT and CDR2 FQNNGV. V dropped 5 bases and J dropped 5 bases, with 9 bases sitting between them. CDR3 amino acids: CASSPAGETQYF. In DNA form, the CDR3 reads TGTGCCAGCAGCCCCGCGGGGGAGACCCAGTACTTC.

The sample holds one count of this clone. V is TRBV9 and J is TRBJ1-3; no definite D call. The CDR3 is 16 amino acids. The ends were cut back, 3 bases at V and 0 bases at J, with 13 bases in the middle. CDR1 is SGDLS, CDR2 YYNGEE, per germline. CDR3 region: CASSGREGSSGNTIYF. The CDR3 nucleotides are TGTGCCAGCAGCGGGAGGGAGGGAAGCTCTGGAAACACCATATATTTT.

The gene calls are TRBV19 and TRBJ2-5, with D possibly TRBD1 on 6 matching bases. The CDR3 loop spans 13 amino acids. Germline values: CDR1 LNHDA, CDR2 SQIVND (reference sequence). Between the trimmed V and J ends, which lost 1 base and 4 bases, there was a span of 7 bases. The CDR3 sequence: CASSIARGETQYF. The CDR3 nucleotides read TGTGCCAGTAGTATAGCCAGGGGAGAGACCCAGTACTTC.

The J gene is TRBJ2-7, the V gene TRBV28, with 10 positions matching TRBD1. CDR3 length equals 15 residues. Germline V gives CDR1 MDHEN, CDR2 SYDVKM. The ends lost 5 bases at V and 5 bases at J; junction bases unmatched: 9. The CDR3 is CASSTPGTGAHEQYF. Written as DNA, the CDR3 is TGTGCCAGCAGTACCCCCGGGACAGGGGCCCACGAGCAGTACTTC.

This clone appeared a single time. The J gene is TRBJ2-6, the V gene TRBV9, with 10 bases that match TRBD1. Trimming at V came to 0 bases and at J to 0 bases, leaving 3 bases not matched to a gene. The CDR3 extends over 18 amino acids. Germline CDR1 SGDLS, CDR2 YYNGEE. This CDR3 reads CASSVGGQGFSGANVLTF. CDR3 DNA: TGTGCCAGCAGCGTAGGGGGACAGGGGTTCTCTGGGGCCAACGTCCTGACTTTC.

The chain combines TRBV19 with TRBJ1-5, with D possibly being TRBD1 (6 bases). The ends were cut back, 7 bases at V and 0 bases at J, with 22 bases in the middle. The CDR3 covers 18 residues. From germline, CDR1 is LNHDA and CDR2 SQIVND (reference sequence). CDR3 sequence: CASTPISTGRGSNQPQHF. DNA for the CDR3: TGTGCCAGTACCCCAATTTCTACAGGGAGAGGTAGCAATCAGCCCCAGCATTTT.

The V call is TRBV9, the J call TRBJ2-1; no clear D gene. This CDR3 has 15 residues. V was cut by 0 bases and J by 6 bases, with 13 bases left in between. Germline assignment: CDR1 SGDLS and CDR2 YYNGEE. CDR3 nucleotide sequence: TGTGCCAGCAGCGTAGTACTTAATCAGGCCAATGAGCAGTTCTTC. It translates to CASSVVLNQANEQFF.

This CDR3 reads CASSRTGDQPQHF. CDR3 DNA sequence: TGTGCCAGCAGTAGAACAGGGGATCAGCCCCAGCATTTT. The rearrangement uses TRBV2 and TRBJ1-5; 7 positions match TRBD1. This CDR3 region has 13 residues. Unmatched junction bases numbered 3, after V lost 5 bases and J lost 5 bases. Germline CDR1 SNHLY, CDR2 FYNNEI.

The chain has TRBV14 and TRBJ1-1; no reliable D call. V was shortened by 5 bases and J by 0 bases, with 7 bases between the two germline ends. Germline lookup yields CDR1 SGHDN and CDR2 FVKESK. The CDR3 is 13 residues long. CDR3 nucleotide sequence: TGTGCCAGCAGCACGGAACTGAACACTGAAGCTTTCTTT. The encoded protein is CASSTELNTEAFF.

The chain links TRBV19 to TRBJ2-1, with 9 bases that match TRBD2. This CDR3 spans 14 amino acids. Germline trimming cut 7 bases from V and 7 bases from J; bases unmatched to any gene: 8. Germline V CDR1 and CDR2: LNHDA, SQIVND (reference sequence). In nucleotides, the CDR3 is TGTGCCAGTAAAAGGGTAGCGGGAGCAAATGAGCAGTTCTTC. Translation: CASKRVAGANEQFF.

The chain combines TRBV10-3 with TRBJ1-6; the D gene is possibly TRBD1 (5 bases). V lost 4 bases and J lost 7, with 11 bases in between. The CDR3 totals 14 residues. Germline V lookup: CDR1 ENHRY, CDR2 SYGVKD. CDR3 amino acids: CAISAGARNSPLHF. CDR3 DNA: TGTGCCATCAGTGCCGGGGCCCGAAATTCACCCCTCCACTTT.

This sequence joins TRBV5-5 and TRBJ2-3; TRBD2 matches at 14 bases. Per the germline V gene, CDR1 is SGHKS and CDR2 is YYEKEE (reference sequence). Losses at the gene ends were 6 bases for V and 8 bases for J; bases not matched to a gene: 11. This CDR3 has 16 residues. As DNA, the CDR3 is TGTGCCAGCATCTCGGTGGGGACTAGCGGGAGCGGTACGCAGTATTTT. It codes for CASISVGTSGSGTQYF.

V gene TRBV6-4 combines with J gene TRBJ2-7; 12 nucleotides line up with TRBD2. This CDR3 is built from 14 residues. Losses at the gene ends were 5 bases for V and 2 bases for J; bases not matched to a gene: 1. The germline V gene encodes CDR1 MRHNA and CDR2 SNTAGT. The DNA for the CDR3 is TGTGCCAGCAGTCGACTAGCGGGAGCCTACGAGCAGTACTTC. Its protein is CASSRLAGAYEQYF.